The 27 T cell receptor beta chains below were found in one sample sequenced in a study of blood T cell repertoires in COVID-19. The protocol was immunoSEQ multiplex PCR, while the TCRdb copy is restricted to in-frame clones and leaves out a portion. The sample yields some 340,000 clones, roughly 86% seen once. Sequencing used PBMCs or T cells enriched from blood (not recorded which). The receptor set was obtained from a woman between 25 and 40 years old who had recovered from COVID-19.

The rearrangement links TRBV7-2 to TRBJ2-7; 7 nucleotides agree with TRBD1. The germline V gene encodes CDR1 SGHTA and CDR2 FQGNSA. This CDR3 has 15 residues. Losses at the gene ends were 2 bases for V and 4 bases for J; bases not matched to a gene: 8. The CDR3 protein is CASSLMGTASYEQYF. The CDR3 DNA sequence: TGTGCCAGCAGCTTAATGGGGACAGCCAGTTACGAGCAGTACTTC. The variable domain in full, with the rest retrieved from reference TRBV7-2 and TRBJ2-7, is GAGVSQSPSNKVTEKGKDVELRCDPISGHTALYWYRQSLGQGLEFLIYFQGNSAPDKSGLPSDRFSAERTGGSVSTLTIQRTQQEDSAVYLCASSLMGTASYEQYFGPGTRLTVT.

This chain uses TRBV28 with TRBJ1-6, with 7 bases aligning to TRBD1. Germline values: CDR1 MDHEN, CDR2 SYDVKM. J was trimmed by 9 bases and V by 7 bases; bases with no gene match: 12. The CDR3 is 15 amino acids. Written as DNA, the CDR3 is TGTGCCAGCATCGTAGACAGGGTCCTCGGTTCACCCCTCCACTTT. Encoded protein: CASIVDRVLGSPLHF.

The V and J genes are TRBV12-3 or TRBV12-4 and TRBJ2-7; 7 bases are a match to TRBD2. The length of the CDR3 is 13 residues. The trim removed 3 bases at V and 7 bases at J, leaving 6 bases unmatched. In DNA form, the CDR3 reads TGTGCCAGCAGTTTGGGAGGGGTTGGGGAGCAGTACTTC. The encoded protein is CASSLGGVGEQYF.

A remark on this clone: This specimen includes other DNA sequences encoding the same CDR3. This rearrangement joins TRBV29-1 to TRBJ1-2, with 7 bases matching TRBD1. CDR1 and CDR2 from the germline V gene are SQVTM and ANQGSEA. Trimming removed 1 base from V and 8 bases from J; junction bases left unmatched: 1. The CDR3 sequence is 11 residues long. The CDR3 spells CSVEGGGGYTF. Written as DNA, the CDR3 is TGCAGCGTTGAAGGAGGGGGCGGCTACACCTTC. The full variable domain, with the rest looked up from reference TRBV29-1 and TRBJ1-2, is SAVISQKPSRDICQRGTSLTIQCQVDSQVTMMFWYRQQPGQSLTLIATANQGSEATYESGFVIDKFPISRPNLTFSTLTVSNMSPEDSSIYLCSVEGGGGYTFGSGTRLTVV.

The CDR3 DNA follows: TGCGCCAGCAGCTTGGCGGAGCCAGCGAACACTGAAGCTTTCTTT. It is translated as CASSLAEPANTEAFF. The chain links TRBV5-1 to TRBJ1-1; unclear D gene. The CDR3 sequence is 15 residues long. Germline CDR1 is SGHRS and CDR2 is YFSETQ. V was clipped by 0 bases and J by 1 base, with 10 bases between them.

CDR3 residues: CASRDSSYEQYF. The CDR3 DNA follows: TGTGCCAGCAGGGACAGTTCCTACGAGCAGTACTTC. The rearrangement links TRBV27 to TRBJ2-7, with a weak D call TRBD1 (6 bases). CDR3 size: 12 residues. Germline CDR1 and CDR2: MNHEY and SMNVEV (reference sequence). Between the trimmed V and J ends, which lost 6 bases and 1 base, there was a span of 7 bases.

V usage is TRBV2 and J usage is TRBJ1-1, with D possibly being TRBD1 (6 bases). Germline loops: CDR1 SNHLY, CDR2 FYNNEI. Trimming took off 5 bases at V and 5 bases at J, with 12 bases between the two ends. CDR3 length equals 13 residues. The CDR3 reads CASSSQGTTEAFF. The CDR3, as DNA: TGTGCCAGCAGTTCCCAGGGGACAACTGAAGCTTTCTTT.

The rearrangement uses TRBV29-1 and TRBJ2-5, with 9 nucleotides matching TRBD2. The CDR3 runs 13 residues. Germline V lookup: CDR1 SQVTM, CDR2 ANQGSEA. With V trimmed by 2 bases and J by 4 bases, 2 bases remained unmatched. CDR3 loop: CSVELAGRETQYF. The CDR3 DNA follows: TGCAGCGTTGAACTAGCGGGGAGAGAGACCCAGTACTTC.

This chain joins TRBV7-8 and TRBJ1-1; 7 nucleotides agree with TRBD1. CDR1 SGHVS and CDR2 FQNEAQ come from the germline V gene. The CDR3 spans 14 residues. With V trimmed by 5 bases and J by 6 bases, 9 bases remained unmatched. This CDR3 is CASSPLTGRAEAFF. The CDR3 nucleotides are TGTGCCAGCAGCCCGCTGACAGGGCGGGCTGAAGCTTTCTTT. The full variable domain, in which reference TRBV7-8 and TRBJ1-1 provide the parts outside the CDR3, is GAGVSQSPRYKVAKRGQDVALRCDPISGHVSLFWYQQALGQGPEFLTYFQNEAQLDKSGLPSDRFFAERPEGSVSTLKIQRTQQEDSAVYLCASSPLTGRAEAFFGQGTRLTVV.

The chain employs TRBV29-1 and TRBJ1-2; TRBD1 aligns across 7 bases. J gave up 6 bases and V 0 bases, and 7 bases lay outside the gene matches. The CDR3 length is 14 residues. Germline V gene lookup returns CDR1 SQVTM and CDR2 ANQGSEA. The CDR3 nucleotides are TGCAGCGTTGAAGACCAGGGGGAGCGGAATGGCTACACCTTC. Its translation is CSVEDQGERNGYTF.

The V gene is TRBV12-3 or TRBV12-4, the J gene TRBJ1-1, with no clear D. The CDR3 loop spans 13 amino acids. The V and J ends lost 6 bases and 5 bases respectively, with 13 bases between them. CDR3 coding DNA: TGTGCCAGCAGCCGGGAGGTCGGTACTGAAGCTTTCTTT. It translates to CASSREVGTEAFF.

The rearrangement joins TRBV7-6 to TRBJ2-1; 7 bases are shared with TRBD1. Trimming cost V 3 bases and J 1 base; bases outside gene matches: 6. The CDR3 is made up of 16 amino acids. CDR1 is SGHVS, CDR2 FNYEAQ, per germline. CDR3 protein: CASSFFGTASYNEQFF. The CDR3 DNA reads TGTGCCAGCAGCTTCTTTGGGACAGCTTCCTACAATGAGCAGTTCTTC.

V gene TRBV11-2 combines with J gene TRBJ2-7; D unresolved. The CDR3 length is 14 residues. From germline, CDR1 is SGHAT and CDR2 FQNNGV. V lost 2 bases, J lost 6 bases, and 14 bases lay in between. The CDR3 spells CASSLILGSSEQYF. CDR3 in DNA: TGTGCCAGCAGCTTAATCTTGGGTTCTAGCGAGCAGTACTTC.

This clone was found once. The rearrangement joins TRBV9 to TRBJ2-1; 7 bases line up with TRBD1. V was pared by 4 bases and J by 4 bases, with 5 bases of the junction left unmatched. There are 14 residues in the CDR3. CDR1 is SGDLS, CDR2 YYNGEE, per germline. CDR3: CASSIGGEYNEQFF. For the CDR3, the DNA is TGTGCCAGCAGCATAGGGGGCGAGTACAATGAGCAGTTCTTC.

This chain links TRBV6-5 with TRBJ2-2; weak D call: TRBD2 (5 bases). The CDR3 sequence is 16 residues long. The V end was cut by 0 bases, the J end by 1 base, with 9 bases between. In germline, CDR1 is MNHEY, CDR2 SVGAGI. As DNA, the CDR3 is TGTGCCAGCAGTTACTCGGGAGTGGGGAACACCGGGGAGCTGTTTTTT. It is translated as CASSYSGVGNTGELFF.

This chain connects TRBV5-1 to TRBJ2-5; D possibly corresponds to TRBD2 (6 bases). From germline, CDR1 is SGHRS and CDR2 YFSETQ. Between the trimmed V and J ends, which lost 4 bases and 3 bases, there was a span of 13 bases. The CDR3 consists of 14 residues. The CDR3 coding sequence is TGCGCCAGCAGCGCGACCTGGAGGGAAGAGACCCAGTACTTC. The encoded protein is CASSATWREETQYF.

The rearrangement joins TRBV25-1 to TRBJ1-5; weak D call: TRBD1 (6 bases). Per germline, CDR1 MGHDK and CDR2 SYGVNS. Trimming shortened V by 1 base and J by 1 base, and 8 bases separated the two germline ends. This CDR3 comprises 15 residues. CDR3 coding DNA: TGTGCCAGCAGTGAATTTGGGGGCAGCAATCAGCCCCAGCATTTT. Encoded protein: CASSEFGGSNQPQHF.

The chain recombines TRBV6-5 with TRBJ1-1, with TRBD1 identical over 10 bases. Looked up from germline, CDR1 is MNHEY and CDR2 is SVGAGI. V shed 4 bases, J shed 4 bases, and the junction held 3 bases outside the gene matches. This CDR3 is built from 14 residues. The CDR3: CASSSTGGSTEAFF. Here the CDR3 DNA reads TGTGCCAGCAGTTCGACAGGGGGCTCCACTGAAGCTTTCTTT.

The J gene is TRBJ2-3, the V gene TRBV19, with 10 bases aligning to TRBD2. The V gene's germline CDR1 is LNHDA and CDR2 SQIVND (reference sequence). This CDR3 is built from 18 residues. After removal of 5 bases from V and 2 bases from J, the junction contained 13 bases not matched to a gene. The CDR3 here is CASSLFWTSGLLTDTQYF. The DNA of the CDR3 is TGTGCCAGTAGTCTATTCTGGACTAGCGGACTACTCACAGATACGCAGTATTTT.

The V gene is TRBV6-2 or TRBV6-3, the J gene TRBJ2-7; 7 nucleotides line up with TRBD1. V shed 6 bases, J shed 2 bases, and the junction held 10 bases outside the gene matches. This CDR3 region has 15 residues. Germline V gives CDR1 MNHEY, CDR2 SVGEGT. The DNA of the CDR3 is TGTGCCAGCAGCTCCGGGACAGAGACTACCTACGAGCAGTACTTC. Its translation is CASSSGTETTYEQYF.

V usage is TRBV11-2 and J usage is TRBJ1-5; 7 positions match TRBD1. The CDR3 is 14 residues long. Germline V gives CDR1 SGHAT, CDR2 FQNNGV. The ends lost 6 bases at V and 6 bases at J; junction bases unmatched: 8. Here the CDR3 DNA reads TGTGCCAGCAGTCATCCCGGGACAGCTCAGCCCCAGCATTTT. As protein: CASSHPGTAQPQHF.

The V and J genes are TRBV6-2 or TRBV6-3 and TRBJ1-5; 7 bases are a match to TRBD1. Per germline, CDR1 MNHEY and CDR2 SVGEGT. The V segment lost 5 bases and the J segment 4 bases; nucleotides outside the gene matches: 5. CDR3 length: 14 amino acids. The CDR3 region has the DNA TGTGCCAGCAGTGACAGGGCTTTGAATCAGCCCCAGCATTTT. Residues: CASSDRALNQPQHF.

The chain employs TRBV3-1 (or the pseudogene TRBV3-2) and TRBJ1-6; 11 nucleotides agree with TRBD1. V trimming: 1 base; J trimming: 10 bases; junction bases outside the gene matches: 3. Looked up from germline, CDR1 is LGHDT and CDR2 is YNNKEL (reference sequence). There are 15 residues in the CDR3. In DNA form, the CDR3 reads TGTGCCAGCAGCCAAGGGACAGGGGGCCAATCACCCCTCCACTTT. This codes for CASSQGTGGQSPLHF.

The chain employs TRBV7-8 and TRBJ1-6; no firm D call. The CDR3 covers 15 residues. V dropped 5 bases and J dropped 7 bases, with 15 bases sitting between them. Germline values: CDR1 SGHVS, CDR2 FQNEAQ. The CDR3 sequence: CASSPNSERNSPLHF. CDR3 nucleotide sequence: TGTGCCAGCAGCCCCAACTCTGAGAGAAATTCACCCCTCCACTTT.

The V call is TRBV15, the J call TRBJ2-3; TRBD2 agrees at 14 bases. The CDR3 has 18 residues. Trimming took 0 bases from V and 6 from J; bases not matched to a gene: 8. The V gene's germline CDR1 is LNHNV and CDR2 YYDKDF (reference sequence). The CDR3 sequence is CATSRESTSGGALDTQYF. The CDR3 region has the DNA TGTGCCACCAGCAGAGAATCGACTAGCGGGGGGGCCTTGGATACGCAGTATTTT.

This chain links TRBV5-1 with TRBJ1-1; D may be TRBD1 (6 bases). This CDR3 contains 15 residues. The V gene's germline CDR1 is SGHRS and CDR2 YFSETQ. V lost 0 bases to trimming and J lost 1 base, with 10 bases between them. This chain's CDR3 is CASSLVGTSNTEAFF. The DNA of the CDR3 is TGCGCCAGCAGCTTGGTAGGGACATCGAACACTGAAGCTTTCTTT.

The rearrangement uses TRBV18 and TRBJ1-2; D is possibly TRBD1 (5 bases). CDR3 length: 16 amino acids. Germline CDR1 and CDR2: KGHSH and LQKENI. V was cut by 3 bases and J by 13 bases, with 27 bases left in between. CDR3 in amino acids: CASSPGLEKTDGLSTF. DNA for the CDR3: TGTGCCAGCTCACCTGGCTTGGAAAAGACAGACGGGCTAAGCACCTTC.